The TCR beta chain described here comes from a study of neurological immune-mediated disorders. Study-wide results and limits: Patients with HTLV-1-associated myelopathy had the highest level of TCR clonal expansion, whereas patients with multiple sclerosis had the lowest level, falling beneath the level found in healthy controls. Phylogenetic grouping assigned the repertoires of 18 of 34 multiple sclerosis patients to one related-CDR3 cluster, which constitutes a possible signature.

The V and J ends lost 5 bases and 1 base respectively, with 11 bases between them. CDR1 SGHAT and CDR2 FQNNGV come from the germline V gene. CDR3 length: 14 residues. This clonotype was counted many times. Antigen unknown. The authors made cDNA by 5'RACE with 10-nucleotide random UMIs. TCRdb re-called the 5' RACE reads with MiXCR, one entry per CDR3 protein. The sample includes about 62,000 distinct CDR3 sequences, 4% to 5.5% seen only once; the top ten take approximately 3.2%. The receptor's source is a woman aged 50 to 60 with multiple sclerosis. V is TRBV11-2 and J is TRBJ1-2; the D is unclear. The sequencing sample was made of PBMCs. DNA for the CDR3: TGTGCCAGCAGCCTAGCCCATCTTAACTATGGCTACACCTTC. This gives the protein CASSLAHLNYGYTF.